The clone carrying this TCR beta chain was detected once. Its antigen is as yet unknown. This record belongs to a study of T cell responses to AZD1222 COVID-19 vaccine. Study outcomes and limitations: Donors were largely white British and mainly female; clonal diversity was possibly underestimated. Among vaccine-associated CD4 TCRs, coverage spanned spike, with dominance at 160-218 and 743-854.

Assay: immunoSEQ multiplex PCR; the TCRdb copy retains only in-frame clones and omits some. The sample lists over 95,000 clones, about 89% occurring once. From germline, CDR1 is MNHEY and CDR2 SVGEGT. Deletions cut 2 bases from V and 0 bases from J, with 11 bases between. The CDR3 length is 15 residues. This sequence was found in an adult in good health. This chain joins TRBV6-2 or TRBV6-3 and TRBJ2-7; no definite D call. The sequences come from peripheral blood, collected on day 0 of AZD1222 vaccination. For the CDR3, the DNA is TGTGCCAGCAGTTACCCTGGGCTACCCTCCTACGAGCAGTACTTC. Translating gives CASSYPGLPSYEQYF.